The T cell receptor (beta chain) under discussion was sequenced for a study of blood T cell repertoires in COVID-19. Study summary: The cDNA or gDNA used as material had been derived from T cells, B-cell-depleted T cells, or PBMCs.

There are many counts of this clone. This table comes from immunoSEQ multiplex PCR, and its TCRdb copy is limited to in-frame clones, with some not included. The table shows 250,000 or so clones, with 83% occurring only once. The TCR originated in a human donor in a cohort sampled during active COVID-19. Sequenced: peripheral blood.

The CDR3 sequence is CASSFSGIQYEQYF. The CDR3 DNA is TGTGCCAGCAGTTTTAGCGGGATTCAGTACGAGCAGTACTTC. This chain links TRBV28 with TRBJ2-7; 8 bases are a match to TRBD2. The CDR3 spans 14 residues. The germline V gene encodes CDR1 MDHEN and CDR2 SYDVKM. V shed 3 bases and J 4 bases; nucleotides not matched to a gene: 5.